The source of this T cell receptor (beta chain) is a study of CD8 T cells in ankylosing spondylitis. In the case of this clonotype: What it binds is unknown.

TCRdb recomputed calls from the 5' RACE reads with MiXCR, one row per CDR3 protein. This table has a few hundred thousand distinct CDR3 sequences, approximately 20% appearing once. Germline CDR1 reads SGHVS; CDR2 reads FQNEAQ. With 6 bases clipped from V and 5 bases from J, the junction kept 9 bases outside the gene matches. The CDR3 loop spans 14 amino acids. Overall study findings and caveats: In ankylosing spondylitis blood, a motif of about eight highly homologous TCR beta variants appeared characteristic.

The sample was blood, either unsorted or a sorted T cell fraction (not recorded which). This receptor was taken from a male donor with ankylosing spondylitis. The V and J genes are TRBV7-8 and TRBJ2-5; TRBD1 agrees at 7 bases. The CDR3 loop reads CASSTYRGRETQYF. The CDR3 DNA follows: TGTGCCAGCAGTACATACAGGGGCCGGGAGACCCAGTACTTC.